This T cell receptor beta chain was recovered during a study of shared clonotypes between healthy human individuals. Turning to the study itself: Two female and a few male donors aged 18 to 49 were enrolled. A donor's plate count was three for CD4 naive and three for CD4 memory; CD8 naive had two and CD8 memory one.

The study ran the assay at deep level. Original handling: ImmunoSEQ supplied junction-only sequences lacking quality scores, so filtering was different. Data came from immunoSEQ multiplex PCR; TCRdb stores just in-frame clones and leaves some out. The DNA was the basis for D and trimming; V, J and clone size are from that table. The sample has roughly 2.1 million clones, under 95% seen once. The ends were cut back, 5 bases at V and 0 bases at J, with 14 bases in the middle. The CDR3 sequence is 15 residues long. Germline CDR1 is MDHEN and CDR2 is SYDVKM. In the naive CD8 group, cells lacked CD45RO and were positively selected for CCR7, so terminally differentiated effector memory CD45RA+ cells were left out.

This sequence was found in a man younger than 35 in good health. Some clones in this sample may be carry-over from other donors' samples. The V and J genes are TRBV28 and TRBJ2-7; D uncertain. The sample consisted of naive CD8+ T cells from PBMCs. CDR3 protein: CASSPQSETSYEQYF. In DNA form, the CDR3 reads TGTGCCAGCAGTCCCCAATCGGAAACCTCCTACGAGCAGTACTTC.